These T cell receptor beta chains were read from a single sample in a study of T cells in Graves' hyperthyroidism and ophthalmopathy. Each CDR3 protein gets one entry after TCRdb re-called the multiplex PCR reads with MiXCR. The sample records 300,000 to 450,000 distinct CDR3 sequences, less than 20% being singletons. The sequencing input was blood. These receptors were collected from a woman younger than 35 with Graves' hyperthyroidism that later progressed to Graves' ophthalmopathy. The CDR3 runs from the conserved cysteine through the conserved F or W. The D gene is left open where the match is weak. Clone size appears in some rows only: once, few, many, or a class for an expanded clone.

size: many
V: TRBV27
J: TRBJ2-5
D: TRBD2
DNA: TGTGCCAGCAAGGGACTAGCGGGAGGAGGGACCCAGTACTTC
CDR3: CASKGLAGGGTQYF

size: few
V: TRBV7-9
J: TRBJ1-1
D: .
DNA: TGTGCCAGCAGCTTAGGCGACAGCACTGAAGCTTTCTTT
CDR3: CASSLGDSTEAFF

size: many
V: TRBV7-9
J: TRBJ2-3
D: TRBD2
DNA: TGTGCCAGCAGCCTTGGGACTAGCGGGACCGCAGATACGCAGTATTTT
CDR3: CASSLGTSGTADTQYF

size: many
V: TRBV12-3/TRBV12-4
J: TRBJ2-7
D: TRBD1
DNA: TGTGCCAGCAGCTCGGGACAGGGGATCGACGAGCAGTACTTC
CDR3: CASSSGQGIDEQYF

size: many
V: TRBV30
J: TRBJ2-3
D: TRBD2
DNA: TGTGCCTGGAGTGGAAGACTAGCGGGAAGCACAGATACGCAGTATTTT
CDR3: CAWSGRLAGSTDTQYF

size: .
V: TRBV18
J: TRBJ2-3
D: TRBD1
DNA: TGTGCCGGCTCACCATATGGGACAGGGATTGGGTTATACACAGATACGCAGTATTTT
CDR3: CAGSPYGTGIGLYTDTQYF

size: many
V: TRBV15
J: TRBJ2-7
D: .
DNA: TGTGCCACCAGCGACCGACAGGCCCTCTCCTACGAGCAGTACTTC
CDR3: CATSDRQALSYEQYF

size: many
V: TRBV3-1
J: TRBJ2-3
D: .
DNA: TGTGCCAGCAGCCAAGTCCGGGGCTCTTTGGGGTTCACAGATACGCAGTATTTT
CDR3: CASSQVRGSLGFTDTQYF

size: many
V: TRBV12-3/TRBV12-4
J: TRBJ2-5
D: TRBD2
DNA: TGTGCCAGCAGTTTGTTGTTCGGGACTAGCGAACAAGAGACCCAGTACTTC
CDR3: CASSLLFGTSEQETQYF

size: many
V: TRBV5-1
J: TRBJ2-1
D: .
DNA: TGCGCCAGCAGCTTGTGGACTGATTCCTACAATGAGCAGTTCTTC
CDR3: CASSLWTDSYNEQFF